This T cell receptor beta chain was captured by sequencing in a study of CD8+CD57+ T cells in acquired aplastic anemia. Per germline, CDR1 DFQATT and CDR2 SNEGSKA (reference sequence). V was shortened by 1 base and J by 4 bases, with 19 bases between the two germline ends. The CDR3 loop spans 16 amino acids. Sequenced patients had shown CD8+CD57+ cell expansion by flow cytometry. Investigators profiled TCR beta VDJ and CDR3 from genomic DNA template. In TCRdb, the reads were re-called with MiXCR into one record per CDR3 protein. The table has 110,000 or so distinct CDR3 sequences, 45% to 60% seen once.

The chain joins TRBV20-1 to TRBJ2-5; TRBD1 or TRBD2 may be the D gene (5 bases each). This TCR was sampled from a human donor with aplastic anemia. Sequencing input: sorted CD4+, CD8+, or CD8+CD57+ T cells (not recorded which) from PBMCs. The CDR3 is CSARARVVGDRETQYF. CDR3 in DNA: TGCAGTGCTAGAGCACGGGTAGTGGGGGATAGAGAGACCCAGTACTTC.